A selection of T cell receptor beta chains follows, all from one sample in a study of T cell responses to AZD1222 COVID-19 vaccine. Assay: immunoSEQ multiplex PCR; the TCRdb copy retains only in-frame clones and omits some. The sample contains about 29,000 clones, 85% to 95% of which appear only once. The sequences come from peripheral blood, collected on day 0 of AZD1222 vaccination. Receptor source: an adult in good health. The CDR3 runs from the conserved cysteine through the conserved F or W. The order of the fields is J gene, V gene, clone size, D gene, CDR3 DNA, CDR3 protein. The D gene is left open where the match is weak. Part of the rows lack a size; the others show once, few, many or a class for expanded clones.

TRBJ2-3,TRBV7-9,NA,NA,TGTGCCAGCAGCCACGGGACTGATCCCACATATACGCAGTATTTT,CASSHGTDPTYTQYF
TRBJ1-2,TRBV6-5,NA,NA,TGTGCCAGCAGTTCGTCGAGTTTAAGAGGCTACACCTTC,CASSSSSLRGYTF
TRBJ2-6,TRBV19,NA,NA,TGTGCCAGTAGTGCAGCAGGATCCTCTGGGGCCAACGTCCTGACTTTC,CASSAAGSSGANVLTF
TRBJ1-2,TRBV15,NA,NA,TGTGCCACCAGCAGAGGGGGGGTTGGTGGCTACACCTTC,CATSRGGVGGYTF
TRBJ1-6,TRBV9,NA,NA,TGTGCCAGCAGCGTAGACCCTGTGCCGGGTTCACCCCTCCACTTT,CASSVDPVPGSPLHF
TRBJ2-1,TRBV28,NA,TRBD2,TGTGCCAGCAGTTTATCGGGGTTGGCGGGGGGGCCTCCGTTCTTC,CASSLSGLAGGPPFF
TRBJ1-2,TRBV6-1,once,NA,TGTGCCAGCAGTGAAAGGAGGATGTTTAACTATGGCTACACCTTC,CASSERRMFNYGYTF
TRBJ1-3,TRBV7-6,once,NA,TGTGCCAGCAGCTTAGATGAGTTCTCTGGAAACACCATATATTTT,CASSLDEFSGNTIYF
TRBJ2-3,TRBV6-2/TRBV6-3,NA,NA,TGTGCCAGCAGTCATCATCTGGAGACAGATACGCAGTATTTT,CASSHHLETDTQYF
TRBJ1-1,TRBV30,once,NA,TGTGCCTGGAGTAGGGGGGGTACTGAAGCTTTCTTT,CAWSRGGTEAFF
TRBJ2-2,TRBV19,NA,NA,TGTGCCAGTAGTATAGATACGCAGGATAACACCGGGGAGCTGTTTTTT,CASSIDTQDNTGELFF
TRBJ1-2,TRBV4-1,NA,NA,TGCGCCAGCAGCCAAGAAGACCCAAGCGGCTACACCTTC,CASSQEDPSGYTF
TRBJ1-1,TRBV5-1,NA,NA,TGCGCCAGCAGCCCCGCCGCGGGCAAACAAGCTTTCTTT,CASSPAAGKQAFF
TRBJ2-5,TRBV6-5,NA,NA,TGTGCCAGCACCGAGTTGGAGACCCAGTACTTC,CASTELETQYF
TRBJ1-6,TRBV12-1,NA,NA,TGTGCCAGCAGCTCCCAAGGGCGTTCACCCCTCCACTTT,CASSSQGRSPLHF
TRBJ2-7,TRBV4-1,NA,NA,TGCGCCAGCAGCCACCTACAGGGAGGGCAGTACTTC,CASSHLQGGQYF
TRBJ1-6,TRBV25-1,NA,NA,TGTGCCAGCAGTGAATGGGTGGGTAATTCACCCCTCCACTTT,CASSEWVGNSPLHF
TRBJ2-7,TRBV11-2,NA,TRBD1,TGTGCCAGCAGCTCCGCCGGGACAGCGCCCTACGAGCAGTACTTC,CASSSAGTAPYEQYF